The present TCR beta chain was sequenced within a study of cytomegalovirus exposure and HLA in healthy donors. The wider study: An earlier analysis identified 120 million or so unique TCR beta sequences in some 180 million T cells.

The study ran its PCR with 60 Vbeta and 13 Jbeta primers. Measured with immunoSEQ multiplex PCR; TCRdb has only the in-frame clones, and not every one. This sample has 85,000 to 120,000 clones, with roughly 76% found just once. Specimen: PBMCs. This clonotype originated in a woman between 45 and 60 years old in good health and CMV-seropositive.

CDR3 bases: TGTGCCAGTGCAGTGGGGGGAGAGACCCAGTACTTC. Translated, it gives CASAVGGETQYF. V and J are TRBV7-9 and TRBJ2-5; D may be TRBD2 (6 bases). Germline assignment: CDR1 SEHNR and CDR2 FQNEAQ (reference sequence). This CDR3 region has 12 residues. V gave up 9 bases and J gave up 4 bases, with 12 bases separating them.